Listed below are T cell receptor beta chains from one sample, sequenced in a study of Graves' ophthalmopathy and Graves' hyperthyroidism. Each CDR3 protein gets one entry after TCRdb re-called the multiplex PCR reads with MiXCR. This table has about 370,000 distinct CDR3 sequences, about a sixth appearing once. Sequencing was performed on peripheral blood. The source of these receptors is an adult woman with stable Graves' hyperthyroidism. Both conserved end residues are part of each CDR3. The order of the fields is V gene, J gene, D gene, clone size, CDR3 protein, CDR3 DNA. D genes are given only for firm matches. Clone size is not always given. Where it is, it says once, few, many or a class for expanded clones.

v_call: TRBV11-2
j_call: TRBJ2-5
d_call: .
clone_size: .
cdr3_aa: CASSQLDIQETQYF
cdr3_nt: TGTGCCAGCAGCCAACTGGACATCCAAGAGACCCAGTACTTC

v_call: TRBV20-1
j_call: TRBJ2-1
d_call: TRBD2
clone_size: many
cdr3_aa: CSARTSGVYNEQFF
cdr3_nt: TGCAGTGCCAGGACTAGCGGGGTCTACAATGAGCAGTTCTTC

v_call: TRBV5-1
j_call: TRBJ2-4
d_call: .
clone_size: .
cdr3_aa: CASSLAAGTGIQYF
cdr3_nt: TGCGCCAGCAGCTTGGCGGCAGGGACGGGCATTCAGTACTTC

v_call: TRBV10-3
j_call: TRBJ2-5
d_call: .
clone_size: .
cdr3_aa: CAISRRGEPQETQYF
cdr3_nt: TGTGCCATCAGCCGCAGGGGAGAACCTCAAGAGACCCAGTACTTC

v_call: TRBV6-1
j_call: TRBJ1-1
d_call: .
clone_size: .
cdr3_aa: CASTDWPRGAEAFF
cdr3_nt: TGTGCCAGCACAGATTGGCCCAGAGGGGCTGAAGCTTTCTTT

v_call: TRBV11-2
j_call: TRBJ2-7
d_call: .
clone_size: .
cdr3_aa: CASSLEGVRLVHEQYF
cdr3_nt: TGTGCCAGCAGCTTAGAGGGGGTAAGACTAGTCCACGAGCAGTACTTC

v_call: TRBV28
j_call: TRBJ2-2
d_call: TRBD2
clone_size: many
cdr3_aa: CASRGTAAGGVTGELFF
cdr3_nt: TGTGCCAGCCGTGGGACGGCGGCGGGAGGGGTCACCGGGGAGCTGTTTTTT

v_call: TRBV6-2/TRBV6-3
j_call: TRBJ2-5
d_call: .
clone_size: many
cdr3_aa: CASSYTAHQGAGQLWQETQYF
cdr3_nt: TGTGCCAGCAGTTACACCGCACATCAGGGTGCAGGACAACTCTGGCAAGAGACCCAGTACTTC

v_call: TRBV5-1
j_call: TRBJ2-5
d_call: .
clone_size: many
cdr3_aa: CASSLQEETQYF
cdr3_nt: TGCGCCAGCAGCTTACAGGAAGAGACCCAGTACTTC

v_call: TRBV5-1
j_call: TRBJ1-3
d_call: .
clone_size: few
cdr3_aa: CASSLAGTYSGNTIYF
cdr3_nt: TGCGCCAGCAGCTTGGCCGGGACATACTCTGGAAACACCATATATTTT

v_call: TRBV6-1
j_call: TRBJ1-5
d_call: .
clone_size: many
cdr3_aa: CASSAPGRGVYQPQHF
cdr3_nt: TGTGCCAGCAGTGCCCCGGGACGGGGGGTTTATCAGCCCCAGCATTTT